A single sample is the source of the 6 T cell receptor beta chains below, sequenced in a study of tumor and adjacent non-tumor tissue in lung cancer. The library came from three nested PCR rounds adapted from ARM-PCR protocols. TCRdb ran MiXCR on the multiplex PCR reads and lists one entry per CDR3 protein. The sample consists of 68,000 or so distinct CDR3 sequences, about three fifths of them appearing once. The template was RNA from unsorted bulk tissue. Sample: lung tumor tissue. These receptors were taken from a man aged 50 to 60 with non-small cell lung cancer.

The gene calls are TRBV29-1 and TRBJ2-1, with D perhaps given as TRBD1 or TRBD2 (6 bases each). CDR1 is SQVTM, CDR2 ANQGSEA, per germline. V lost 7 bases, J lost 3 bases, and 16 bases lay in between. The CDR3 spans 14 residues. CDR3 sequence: CSGGGHCFYNEQFF. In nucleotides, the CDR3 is TGCAGCGGTGGGGGGCATTGCTTCTACAATGAGCAGTTCTTC.

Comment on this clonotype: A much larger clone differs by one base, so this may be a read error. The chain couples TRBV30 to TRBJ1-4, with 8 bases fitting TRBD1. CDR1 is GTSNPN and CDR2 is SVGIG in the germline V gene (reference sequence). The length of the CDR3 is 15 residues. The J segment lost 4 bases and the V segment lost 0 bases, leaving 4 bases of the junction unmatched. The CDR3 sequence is CAWSVQGQGNEKLFF. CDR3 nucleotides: TGTGCCTGGAGTGTACAAGGACAGGGTAATGAAAAACTGTTTTTT. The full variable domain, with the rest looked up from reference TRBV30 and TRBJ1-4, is SQTIHQWPATLVQPVGSPLSLECTVEGTSNPNLYWYRQAAGRGLQLLFYSVGIGQISSEVPQNLSASRPQDRQFILSSKKLLLSDSGFYLCAWSVQGQGNEKLFFGSGTQLSVL.

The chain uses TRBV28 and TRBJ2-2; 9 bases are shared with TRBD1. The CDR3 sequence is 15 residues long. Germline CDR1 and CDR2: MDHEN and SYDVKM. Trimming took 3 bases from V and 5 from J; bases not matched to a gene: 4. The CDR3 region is CASSFPGTGTGELFF. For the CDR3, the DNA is TGTGCCAGCAGTTTCCCCGGGACAGGGACCGGGGAGCTGTTTTTT.

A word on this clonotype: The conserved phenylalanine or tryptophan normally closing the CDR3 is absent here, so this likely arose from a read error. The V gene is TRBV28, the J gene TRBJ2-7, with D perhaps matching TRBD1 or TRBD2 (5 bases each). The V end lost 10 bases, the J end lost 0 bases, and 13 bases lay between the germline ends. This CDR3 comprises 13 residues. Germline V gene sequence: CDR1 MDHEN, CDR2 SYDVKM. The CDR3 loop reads CATIQGVSYEQYL. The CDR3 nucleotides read TGTGCCACCATCCAGGGAGTCTCCTACGAGCAGTACTTA.

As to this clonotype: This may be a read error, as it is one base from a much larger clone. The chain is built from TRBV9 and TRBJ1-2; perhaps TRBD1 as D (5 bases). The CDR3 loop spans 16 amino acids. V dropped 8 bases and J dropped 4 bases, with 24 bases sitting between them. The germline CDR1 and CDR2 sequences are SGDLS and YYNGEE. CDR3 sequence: CARSTHPGAGGYGYTF. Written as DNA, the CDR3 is TGTGCCAGGAGCACCCACCCTGGGGCCGGAGGCTATGGCTACACCTTC. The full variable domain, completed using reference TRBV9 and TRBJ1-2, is DSGVTQTPKHLITATGQRVTLRCSPRSGDLSVYWYQQSLDQGLQFLIQYYNGEERAKGNILERFSAQQFPDLHSELNLSSLELGDSALYFCARSTHPGAGGYGYTFGSGTRLTVV.

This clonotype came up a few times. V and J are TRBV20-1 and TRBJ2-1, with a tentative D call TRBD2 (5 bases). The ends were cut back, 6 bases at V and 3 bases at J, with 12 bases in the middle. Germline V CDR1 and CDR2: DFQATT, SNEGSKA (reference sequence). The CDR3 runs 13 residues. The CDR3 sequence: CSAGVASYNEQFF. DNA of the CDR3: TGCAGTGCCGGGGTAGCGAGCTACAATGAGCAGTTCTTC.